A selection of T cell receptor beta chains follows, all from one sample in a study of blood T cell repertoires in COVID-19. Using immunoSEQ multiplex PCR, the repertoire was profiled, and TCRdb retains in-frame clones only, with some absent. The sample carries a few hundred thousand clones, more than 80% recorded once. The sequenced material came from PBMCs or T cells enriched from blood (not recorded which). The receptors were sampled from a man aged 18-30 years who had recovered from COVID-19. CDR3s include the opening cysteine and the closing phenylalanine or tryptophan. A D gene is named only where the DNA matches it firmly. Not every row has a clone size; where given, it reads once, few, many or a size class.

TRBJ1-4 | . | TRBV7-9 | TRBD1 | CASRGQGEEKLFF | TGTGCCAGCAGAGGACAGGGTGAAGAAAAACTGTTTTTT
TRBJ2-7 | . | TRBV2 | . | CASSSPYEQYF | TGTGCCAGCAGCAGTCCCTACGAGCAGTACTTC
TRBJ1-4 | . | TRBV18 | . | CASSPQGSVDEKLFF | TGTGCCAGCTCACCCCAGGGGTCCGTTGACGAAAAACTGTTTTTT
TRBJ2-4 | . | TRBV5-1 | . | CASSLVGQSNIQYF | TGCGCCAGCAGCTTGGTAGGACAGTCAAACATTCAGTACTTC
TRBJ2-7 | . | TRBV9 | . | CASSVDVRGSEQYF | TGTGCCAGCAGCGTAGACGTCAGGGGAAGCGAGCAGTACTTC
TRBJ1-4 | . | TRBV12-5 | . | CASGLPGGGGEKLFF | TGTGCTAGTGGTTTGCCTGGGGGGGGAGGAGAAAAACTGTTTTTT
TRBJ2-1 | . | TRBV30 | . | CAWSGERFNEQFF | TGTGCCTGGAGCGGGGAGCGCTTCAATGAGCAGTTCTTC
TRBJ2-7 | . | TRBV5-1 | TRBD2 | CASSLGASGDYEQYF | TGCGCCAGCAGCTTGGGGGCTAGCGGGGACTACGAGCAGTACTTC
TRBJ1-2 | . | TRBV28 | TRBD1 | CASSPEGAWYGYTF | TGTGCCAGCAGCCCCGAGGGGGCCTGGTATGGCTACACCTTC
TRBJ2-1 | . | TRBV7-9 | . | CASSPGLPNEQFF | TGTGCCAGCAGCCCAGGACTTCCAAATGAGCAGTTCTTC
TRBJ1-4 | . | TRBV18 | . | CASSPLLADNEKLFF | TGTGCCAGCTCACCACTGCTAGCAGACAATGAAAAACTGTTTTTT
TRBJ2-3 | . | TRBV24-1 | . | CATSPSGIPDTQYF | TGTGCCACCAGTCCCTCAGGGATCCCAGATACGCAGTATTTT
TRBJ2-7 | few | TRBV14 | . | CASSQGTIPSYEQYF | TGTGCCAGCAGCCAGGGGACAATCCCTTCCTACGAGCAGTACTTC
TRBJ2-1 | . | TRBV10-2 | TRBD2 | CASRGGGYNEQFF | TGCGCCAGCAGGGGCGGGGGTTACAATGAGCAGTTCTTC
TRBJ2-6 | . | TRBV18 | . | CASSPTVVGANVLTF | TGTGCCAGCTCCCCCACAGTAGTCGGGGCCAACGTCCTGACTTTC
TRBJ2-5 | . | TRBV4-1 | . | CASSQEASDQETQYF | TGCGCCAGCAGCCAAGAGGCTAGCGACCAAGAGACCCAGTACTTC
TRBJ2-3 | . | TRBV9 | TRBD1 | CASSPRQGARTDTQYF | TGTGCCAGCAGCCCTCGACAGGGGGCAAGAACAGATACGCAGTATTTT
TRBJ2-1 | . | TRBV4-1 | . | CASSQGGSGFF | TGCGCCAGCAGCCAGGGCGGGTCGGGGTTCTTC
TRBJ1-3 | . | TRBV4-3 | TRBD1 | CASSPTDRVGNTIYF | TGCGCCAGCAGCCCGACGGACAGGGTTGGAAACACCATATATTTT
TRBJ1-2 | . | TRBV27 | TRBD1 | CASSRTGVLGYGYTF | TGTGCCAGCAGTCGGACAGGGGTTTTGGGCTATGGCTACACCTTC
TRBJ2-2 | . | TRBV5-1 | . | CASSFLSGNTGELFF | TGCGCCAGCAGCTTTCTATCCGGGAACACCGGGGAGCTGTTTTTT
TRBJ2-1 | once | TRBV1 | . | CTSESNRPLAHTDEQFF | TGCACCAGCGAATCCAACAGGCCCTTGGCCCATACCGATGAGCAGTTCTTC
TRBJ2-1 | . | TRBV28 | TRBD2 | CASLSGSSYNEQFF | TGTGCCAGTCTTAGCGGGAGCTCCTACAATGAGCAGTTCTTC
TRBJ1-6 | . | TRBV6-5 | . | CASRNRVPYNSPLHF | TGTGCCAGCAGGAACAGGGTCCCCTATAATTCACCCCTCCACTTT
TRBJ1-2 | . | TRBV5-6 | . | CASSFGGVNGYTF | TGTGCCAGCAGCTTCGGCGGGGTAAATGGCTACACCTTC
TRBJ1-2 | . | TRBV28 | . | CASSSGQGAGIDGYTF | TGTGCCAGCAGTTCTGGCCAGGGTGCCGGTATAGATGGCTACACCTTC
TRBJ1-6 | . | TRBV6-5 | . | CASSYEGGLNSPLHF | TGTGCCAGCAGTTACGAGGGGGGGCTAAATTCACCCCTCCACTTT
TRBJ2-1 | . | TRBV27 | . | CASSRDYNEQFF | TGTGCCAGCAGCCGGGACTACAATGAGCAGTTCTTC
TRBJ1-6 | . | TRBV6-5 | . | CASSYSVGVYNSPLHF | TGTGCCAGCAGTTACTCGGTCGGGGTCTATAATTCACCCCTCCACTTT
TRBJ1-5 | . | TRBV5-1 | . | CASSSSGHRGQPQHF | TGCGCCAGCAGCTCTTCGGGACATAGAGGGCAGCCCCAGCATTTT
TRBJ2-2 | . | TRBV9 | . | CASSPGSGELFF | TGTGCCAGCAGCCCGGGTAGCGGGGAGCTGTTTTTT
TRBJ2-7 | . | TRBV6-5 | . | CASSSPRGGITYEQYF | TGTGCCAGCAGTTCCCCCCGAGGGGGTATTACCTACGAGCAGTACTTC
TRBJ2-7 | . | TRBV5-1 | TRBD1 | CASSHDGRGTYEQYF | TGCGCCAGCAGCCATGACGGCAGGGGGACCTACGAGCAGTACTTC
TRBJ2-7 | . | TRBV3-1/TRBV3-2 | TRBD2 | CASSQELAGAREQYF | TGTGCCAGCAGCCAAGAACTAGCGGGGGCACGGGAGCAGTACTTC